This T cell receptor (beta chain) was documented in a study of T-cell memory formation after mild COVID-19. Study-level points and caveats: Memory sampled before infection contained some responding clones, suggesting cross-reactive memory joined. Among contracting clones, CD4+ were mainly CM/EM and CD8+ enriched in EMRA. The authors left the SARS-CoV-2 specificity of second-wave clones peaking on day 37 unconfirmed. Clones that got smaller from day 15 to 85 had even CD4/CD8, while clones growing later tipped toward CD4+.

Via MiXCR, TCRdb re-called the 5' RACE reads, giving one row per CDR3 protein. The sample consists of 400,000 to 500,000 distinct CDR3 sequences, roughly 17% of them appearing once. As for this clonotype: Its specificity is not known.

The CDR3 is 15 residues long. The V gene's germline CDR1 is SEHNR and CDR2 FQNEAQ (reference sequence). V was trimmed by 5 bases and J by 7 bases, leaving 17 bases between them. This clonotype originated in a man between 18 and 35 years old who had mild COVID-19 (a few samples of this study predate the infection). Cell type and time point are not known. The chain carries TRBV7-9 and TRBJ1-4; the D is unclear. Sequenced material: PBMCs or a T cell subset sorted from them (not recorded which). The CDR3 nucleotides are TGTGCCAGCAGCCCCGAGCGCGGGTCGGGTGAAAAACTGTTTTTT. As protein: CASSPERGSGEKLFF.